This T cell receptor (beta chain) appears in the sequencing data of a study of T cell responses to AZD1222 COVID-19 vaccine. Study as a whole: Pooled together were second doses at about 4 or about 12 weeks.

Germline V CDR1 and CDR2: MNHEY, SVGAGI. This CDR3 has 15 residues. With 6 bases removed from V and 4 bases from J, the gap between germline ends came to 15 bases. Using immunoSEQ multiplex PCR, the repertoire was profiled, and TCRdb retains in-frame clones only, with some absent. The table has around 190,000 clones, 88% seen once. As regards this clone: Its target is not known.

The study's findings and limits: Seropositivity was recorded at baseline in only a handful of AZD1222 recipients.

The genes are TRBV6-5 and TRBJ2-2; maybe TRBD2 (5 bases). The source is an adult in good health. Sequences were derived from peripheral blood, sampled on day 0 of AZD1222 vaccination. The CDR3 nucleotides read TGTGCCAGCAGCTCTCTTCCGGCGGGCACCGGGGAGCTGTTTTTT. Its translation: CASSSLPAGTGELFF.